Shown below are 14 T cell receptor beta chains from a single sample sequenced in a study of identical twins. One entry per CDR3 protein results from TCRdb running MiXCR on the 5' RACE reads. The table includes 250,000 to 350,000 distinct CDR3 sequences, nearly 9.5% detected once. The sample was also linked to a second study, of yellow fever vaccine responses in identical twins.

The specimen sequenced was CD8+ T cells sorted from blood. These receptors originate from a woman under 30 in good health.

This clonotype came up a few times. The junction shows a germline mismatch at one end, possibly a read error. The J gene is TRBJ1-2, the V gene TRBV29-1, with 8 bases matching TRBD1. Germline values: CDR1 SQVTM, CDR2 ANQGSEA. CDR3 length: 10 residues. CDR3 amino acids: CSAQGGSSVF. For the CDR3, the DNA is TGCAGCGCACAGGGGGGATCCTCGGTGTTC.

This clonotype was counted only a few times. The genes are TRBV15 and TRBJ2-5, with 9 positions matching TRBD2. CDR3 size: 13 residues. V dropped 8 bases and J dropped 5; count of bases not matched to a gene: 6. CDR1 is LNHNV and CDR2 is YYDKDF in the germline V gene (reference sequence). The CDR3 DNA is TGTGCCACCGCGGGGGGGCCAGGGGAGACCCAGTACTTC. Its protein product is CATAGGPGETQYF.

The chain employs TRBV28 and TRBJ1-3; no reliable D call. The CDR3 runs to 14 residues. Per germline, CDR1 MDHEN and CDR2 SYDVKM. Trimming removed 1 base at V and 4 bases at J, with 8 bases between. The CDR3 bases are TGTGCCAGCAGTTTATCACGGTGGGGAAACACCATATATTTT. Translating it yields CASSLSRWGNTIYF. Together with reference TRBV28 and TRBJ1-3, the CDR3 gives the full variable domain: DVKVTQSSRYLVKRTGEKVFLECVQDMDHENMFWYRQDPGLGLRLIYFSYDVKMKEKGDIPEGYSVSREKKERFSLILESASTNQTSMYLCASSLSRWGNTIYFGEGSWLTVV.

This clonotype was counted only a few times. The chain carries TRBV11-2 and TRBJ2-7, with TRBD2 matching over 8 bases. CDR3 length equals 13 residues. Losses at the gene ends were 10 bases for V and 2 bases for J; bases not matched to a gene: 7. Germline CDR1 is SGHAT and CDR2 is FQNNGV. CDR3 DNA: TGTGCCACCCTCCCGGGAGGGGCCTACGAGCAGTACTTC. Its translation is CATLPGGAYEQYF.

V gene TRBV5-4 combines with J gene TRBJ2-3; a possible D gene is TRBD2 (6 bases). Trimming shortened V by 1 base and J by 4 bases, and 13 bases separated the two germline ends. CDR3 size: 15 residues. Germline values: CDR1 SGHNT, CDR2 YYREEE (reference sequence). The CDR3 loop reads CASSLLGSRADTQYF. The CDR3 nucleotides read TGTGCCAGCAGCTTGCTCGGGAGCAGGGCAGATACGCAGTATTTT.

This clonotype occurred many times. This chain uses TRBV20-1 with TRBJ2-1; D is uncertain. The length of the CDR3 is 15 residues. V lost 0 bases and J 0 bases, leaving 9 bases between the germline ends. Germline CDR1 DFQATT, CDR2 SNEGSKA (reference sequence). The CDR3 DNA is TGCAGTGCTAGAGATCTCGCTAGCTCCTACAATGAGCAGTTCTTC. This codes for CSARDLASSYNEQFF.

This clonotype has a count of ten or more. This rearrangement joins TRBV20-1 to TRBJ2-7; the match to TRBD1 covers 7 bases. Losses at the gene ends were 0 bases for V and 4 bases for J; bases not matched to a gene: 6. In germline, CDR1 is DFQATT, CDR2 SNEGSKA (reference sequence). The CDR3 covers 14 residues. As DNA, the CDR3 is TGCAGTGCTAGAGATCCCGGGACAGATTACGAGCAGTACTTC. Amino acids: CSARDPGTDYEQYF.

The rearrangement links TRBV12-3 or TRBV12-4 to TRBJ2-1; D may correspond to TRBD1 or TRBD2 (5 bases each). The ends were cut back, 6 bases at V and 4 bases at J, with 16 bases in the middle. The CDR3 is made up of 15 amino acids. The CDR3 DNA sequence: TGTGCCAGCAGCCCCACGGGGCCACCGTACAATGAGCAGTTCTTC. Residues: CASSPTGPPYNEQFF.

The chain carries TRBV19 and TRBJ2-1; perhaps TRBD1 as D (5 bases). This CDR3 comprises 13 residues. The ends were cut back, 3 bases at V and 5 bases at J, with 8 bases in the middle. CDR1 and CDR2 from the germline V gene are LNHDA and SQIVND (reference sequence). CDR3 DNA: TGTGCCAGTAGTATGCAGGGTGACAATGAGCAGTTCTTC. This gives the protein CASSMQGDNEQFF.

The V call is TRBV4-3, the J call TRBJ2-2; TRBD2 agrees at 10 bases. Germline V lookup: CDR1 LGHNA, CDR2 YSLEER. The CDR3 contains 13 residues. J lost 10 bases, V lost 3 bases, and 2 bases had no gene match. In DNA form, the CDR3 reads TGCGCCAGCAGCCACGGGACTAGCGAGGAGCTGTTTTTT. Translated: CASSHGTSEELFF.

This chain links TRBV29-1 with TRBJ2-7; D call uncertain. The CDR3 is 14 amino acids. The V end lost 2 bases, the J end lost 3 bases, and 14 bases lay between the germline ends. The germline CDR1 and CDR2 sequences are SQVTM and ANQGSEA. The CDR3 protein is CSVESADPHYEQYF. CDR3 nucleotides: TGCAGCGTTGAATCTGCGGATCCTCACTACGAGCAGTACTTC.

This chain joins TRBV20-1 and TRBJ2-2; D possibly matches TRBD1 or TRBD2 (5 bases each). V was pared by 1 base and J by 1 base, with 10 bases between. The CDR3 is 15 residues long. Germline-derived CDR1 and CDR2 are DFQATT and SNEGSKA (reference sequence). CDR3: CSARVLGVNTGELFF. The CDR3 bases are TGCAGTGCTAGAGTTCTGGGGGTGAACACCGGGGAGCTGTTTTTT.

The table lists this clonotype with many counts. V is TRBV5-5 and J is TRBJ1-1; no definite D call. Germline assignment: CDR1 SGHKS and CDR2 YYEKEE (reference sequence). There are 12 residues in the CDR3. The V end was cut by 1 base, the J end by 10 bases, with 11 bases between. CDR3 nucleotide sequence: TGTGCCAGCAGCTTGCCGGGGATAGGAGCTTTCTTT. Translated, it gives CASSLPGIGAFF.

This clonotype was picked up a small number of times. The rearrangement joins TRBV29-1 to TRBJ2-1, with 7 nucleotides matching TRBD1. CDR3 length: 13 residues. The germline V gene has CDR1 SQVTM and CDR2 ANQGSEA. Trimming removed 4 bases from V and 6 bases from J; junction bases left unmatched: 6. The CDR3: CSVGGGAFNEQFF. CDR3 DNA: TGCAGCGTTGGAGGGGGCGCCTTCAATGAGCAGTTCTTC.